Shown below are 3 T cell receptor beta chains from a single sample sequenced in a study of cytomegalovirus exposure and HLA in healthy donors. Primers for the PCR totalled 60 Vbeta and 13 Jbeta. Method: immunoSEQ multiplex PCR; TCRdb's copy keeps in-frame clones and lacks some. The sample holds approximately 110,000 clones, roughly 70% seen once. Sequenced input: PBMCs. The receptors come from a man aged 35 to 55 in good health and CMV-seropositive.

The chain combines TRBV30 with TRBJ1-2, with 8 bases that match TRBD1. Trimming at V came to 0 bases and at J to 0 bases, leaving 0 bases not matched to a gene. The CDR3 runs to 14 residues. Germline V CDR1 and CDR2: GTSNPN, SVGIG (reference sequence). The CDR3 protein is CAWSVQGANYGYTF. DNA of the CDR3: TGTGCCTGGAGTGTACAGGGGGCTAACTATGGCTACACCTTC.

The table lists this clone with a few counts. The chain couples TRBV7-9 to TRBJ2-3; 13 positions match TRBD2. The CDR3 has 17 residues. V was pared by 2 bases and J by 0 bases, with 2 bases of the junction left unmatched. Germline lookup yields CDR1 SEHNR and CDR2 FQNEAQ (reference sequence). The CDR3 DNA is TGTGCCAGCAGCTTACCGGGACTAGCGGGAAGCACAGATACGCAGTATTTT. Translation: CASSLPGLAGSTDTQYF.

This sequence joins TRBV4-1 and TRBJ1-4; 8 bases match TRBD1. Germline trimming cut 2 bases from V and 6 bases from J; bases unmatched to any gene: 5. The CDR3 has 15 residues. Germline V CDR1 and CDR2: MGHRA, YSYEKL. CDR3 in amino acids: CASSQQGAQDEKLFF. The CDR3 nucleotides are TGCGCCAGCAGCCAACAGGGGGCGCAGGATGAAAAACTGTTTTTT.